What follows describes a single T cell receptor beta chain. The data originate from a study of blood T cell repertoires in COVID-19. Looking at the study overall: COVID-19 samples collected from the United States, Italy and Spain covered acute and convalescent phases.

The protocol was immunoSEQ multiplex PCR, while the TCRdb copy is restricted to in-frame clones and leaves out a portion. This table has about 310,000 clones, around 86% appearing once. Germline V gene lookup returns CDR1 LNHDA and CDR2 SQIVND (reference sequence). The CDR3 sequence is 13 residues long. V trimming: 6 bases; J trimming: 7 bases; junction bases outside the gene matches: 9. Ages ranged from roughly 18 to 100 years, with residence in more than 20 US areas. Sequencing was performed on PBMCs or T cells enriched from blood (not recorded which). This chain uses TRBV19 with TRBJ2-7; 7 bases are a match to TRBD1. The sequence was collected from a man aged 55 to 70 who had recovered from COVID-19. The CDR3 here is CASSPNRGGEQYF. The CDR3 nucleotides are TGTGCCAGTAGCCCAAACAGGGGTGGGGAGCAGTACTTC. Full variable domain (rest looked up from reference TRBV19 and TRBJ2-7): DGGITQSPKYLFRKEGQNVTLSCEQNLNHDAMYWYRQDPGQGLRLIYYSQIVNDFQKGDIAEGYSVSREKKESFPLTVTSAQKNPTAFYLCASSPNRGGEQYFGPGTRLTVT.